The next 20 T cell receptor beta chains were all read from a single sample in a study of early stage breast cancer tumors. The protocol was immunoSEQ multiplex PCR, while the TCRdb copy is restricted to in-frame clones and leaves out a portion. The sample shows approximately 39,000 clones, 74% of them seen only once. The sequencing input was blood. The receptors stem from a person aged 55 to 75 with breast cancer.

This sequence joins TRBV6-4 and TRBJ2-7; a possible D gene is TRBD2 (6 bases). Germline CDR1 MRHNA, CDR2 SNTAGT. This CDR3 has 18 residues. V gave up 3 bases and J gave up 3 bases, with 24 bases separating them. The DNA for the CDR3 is TGTGCCAGCAGTGATACAGTTTACTCGTTGGGACTTGACTACGAGCAGTACTTC. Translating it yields CASSDTVYSLGLDYEQYF.

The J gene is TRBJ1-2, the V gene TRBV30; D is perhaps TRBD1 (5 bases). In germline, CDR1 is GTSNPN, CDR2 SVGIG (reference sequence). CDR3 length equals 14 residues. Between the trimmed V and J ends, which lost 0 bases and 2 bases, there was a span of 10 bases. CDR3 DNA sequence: TGTGCCTGGAGTGTGCCGGGGCTGAACTATGGCTACACCTTC. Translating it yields CAWSVPGLNYGYTF.

CDR3 nucleotide sequence: TGTGCCAGCAGTTGGGTCGGGGGCACCGGGGAGCTGTTTTTT. Amino acid sequence: CASSWVGGTGELFF. J is TRBJ2-2 and V is TRBV27; weak D call: TRBD2 (6 bases). Germline CDR1 is MNHEY and CDR2 is SMNVEV (reference sequence). CDR3 size: 14 residues. Trimming pared 4 bases from V and 4 bases from J, leaving 10 bases between.

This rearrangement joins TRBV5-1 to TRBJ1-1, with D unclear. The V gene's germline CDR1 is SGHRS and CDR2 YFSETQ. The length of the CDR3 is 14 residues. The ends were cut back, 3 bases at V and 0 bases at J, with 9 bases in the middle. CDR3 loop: CASSSPGVNTEAFF. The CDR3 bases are TGCGCCAGCAGCTCCCCCGGGGTGAACACTGAAGCTTTCTTT.

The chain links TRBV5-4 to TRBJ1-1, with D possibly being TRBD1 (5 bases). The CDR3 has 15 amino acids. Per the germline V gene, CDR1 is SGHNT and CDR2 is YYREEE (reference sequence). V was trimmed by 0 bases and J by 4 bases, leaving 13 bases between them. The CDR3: CASSLAEWGLTEAFF. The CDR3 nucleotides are TGTGCCAGCAGCTTGGCCGAGTGGGGACTCACTGAAGCTTTCTTT.

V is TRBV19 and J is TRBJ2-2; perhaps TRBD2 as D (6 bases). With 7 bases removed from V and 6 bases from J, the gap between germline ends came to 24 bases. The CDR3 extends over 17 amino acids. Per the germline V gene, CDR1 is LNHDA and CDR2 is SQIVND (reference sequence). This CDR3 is CASTLKGSTGVPGELFF. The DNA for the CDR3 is TGTGCCAGTACCCTTAAGGGCTCCACGGGGGTACCCGGGGAGCTGTTTTTT.

The CDR3, as DNA: TGTGCCAGCTCACCAGGGTCCGCGGGGAATCAGCCCCAGCATTTT. Its translation is CASSPGSAGNQPQHF. This chain uses TRBV18 with TRBJ1-5; D gene ambiguous. The CDR3 runs to 15 residues. V was cut by 2 bases and J by 4 bases, with 12 bases left in between. In germline, CDR1 is KGHSH, CDR2 LQKENI.

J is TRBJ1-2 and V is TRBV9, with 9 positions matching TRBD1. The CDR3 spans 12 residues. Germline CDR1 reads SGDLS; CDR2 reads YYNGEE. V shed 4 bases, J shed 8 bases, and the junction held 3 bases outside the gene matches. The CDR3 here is CASSLDRGGYTF. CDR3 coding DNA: TGTGCCAGCAGCTTGGACAGGGGAGGCTACACCTTC. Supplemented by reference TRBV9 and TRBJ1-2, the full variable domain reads DSGVTQTPKHLITATGQRVTLRCSPRSGDLSVYWYQQSLDQGLQFLIQYYNGEERAKGNILERFSAQQFPDLHSELNLSSLELGDSALYFCASSLDRGGYTFGSGTRLTVV.

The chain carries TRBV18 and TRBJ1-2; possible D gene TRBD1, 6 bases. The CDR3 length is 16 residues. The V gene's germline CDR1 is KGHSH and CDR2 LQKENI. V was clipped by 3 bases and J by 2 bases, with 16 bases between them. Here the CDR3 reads CASSPSPDSRNYGYTF. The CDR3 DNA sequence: TGTGCCAGCTCACCTTCCCCGGACAGCAGAAACTATGGCTACACCTTC. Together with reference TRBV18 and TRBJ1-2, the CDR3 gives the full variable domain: NAGVMQNPRHLVRRRGQEARLRCSPMKGHSHVYWYRQLPEEGLKFMVYLQKENIIDESGMPKERFSAEFPKEGPSILRIQQVVRGDSAAYFCASSPSPDSRNYGYTFGSGTRLTVV.

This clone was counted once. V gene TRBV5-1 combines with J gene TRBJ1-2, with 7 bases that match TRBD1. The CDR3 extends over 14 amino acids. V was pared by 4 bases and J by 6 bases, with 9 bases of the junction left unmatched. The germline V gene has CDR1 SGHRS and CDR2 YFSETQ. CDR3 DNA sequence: TGCGCCAGCAGCCTGGAGGCCAGGGGGGATGGCTACACCTTC. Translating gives CASSLEARGDGYTF.

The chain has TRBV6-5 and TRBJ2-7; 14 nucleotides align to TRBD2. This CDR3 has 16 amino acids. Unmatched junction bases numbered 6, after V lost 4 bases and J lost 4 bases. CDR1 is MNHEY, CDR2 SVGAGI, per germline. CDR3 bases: TGTGCCAGCAGTTTTGGGACTAGCGGGGGCCGATACGAGCAGTACTTC. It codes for CASSFGTSGGRYEQYF.

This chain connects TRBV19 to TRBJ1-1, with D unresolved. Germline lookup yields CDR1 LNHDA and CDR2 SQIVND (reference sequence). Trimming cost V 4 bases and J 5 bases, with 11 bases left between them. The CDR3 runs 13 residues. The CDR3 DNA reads TGTGCCAGTAGTAGTAGCTTAGAAACTGAAGCTTTCTTT. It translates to CASSSSLETEAFF.

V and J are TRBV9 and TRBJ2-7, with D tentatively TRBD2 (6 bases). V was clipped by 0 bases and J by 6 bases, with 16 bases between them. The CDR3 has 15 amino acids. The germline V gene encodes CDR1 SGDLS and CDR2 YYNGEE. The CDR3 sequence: CASSVGGEGRTEQYF. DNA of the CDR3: TGTGCCAGCAGCGTAGGCGGGGAAGGGAGGACCGAGCAGTACTTC.

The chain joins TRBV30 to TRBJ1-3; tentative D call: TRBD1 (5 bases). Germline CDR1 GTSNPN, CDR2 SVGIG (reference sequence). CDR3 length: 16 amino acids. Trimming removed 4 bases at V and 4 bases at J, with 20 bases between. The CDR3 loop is CAWKPWVSGEGNTIYF. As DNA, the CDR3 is TGTGCCTGGAAGCCTTGGGTGTCGGGGGAGGGAAACACCATATATTTT.

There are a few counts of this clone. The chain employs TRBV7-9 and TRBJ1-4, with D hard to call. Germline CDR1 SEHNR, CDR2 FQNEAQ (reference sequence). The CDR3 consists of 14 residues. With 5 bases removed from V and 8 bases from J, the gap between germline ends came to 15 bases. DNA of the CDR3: TGTGCCAGCAGCCCCCTCGATCAGCAAGAAAAACTGTTTTTT. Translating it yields CASSPLDQQEKLFF.

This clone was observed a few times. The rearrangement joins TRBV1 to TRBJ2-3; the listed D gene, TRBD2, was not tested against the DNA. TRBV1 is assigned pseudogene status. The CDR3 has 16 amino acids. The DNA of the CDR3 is TGCACCAGCAGCTCCCTAGCGGAGCTATCCACAGATACGCAGTATTTT. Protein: CTSSSLAELSTDTQYF.

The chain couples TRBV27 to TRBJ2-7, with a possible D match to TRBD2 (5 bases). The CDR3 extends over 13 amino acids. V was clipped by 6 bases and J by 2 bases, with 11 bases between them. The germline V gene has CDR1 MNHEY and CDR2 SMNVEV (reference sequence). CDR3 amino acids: CASSPSGPYEQYF. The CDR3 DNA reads TGTGCCAGCAGCCCGAGCGGCCCCTACGAGCAGTACTTC.

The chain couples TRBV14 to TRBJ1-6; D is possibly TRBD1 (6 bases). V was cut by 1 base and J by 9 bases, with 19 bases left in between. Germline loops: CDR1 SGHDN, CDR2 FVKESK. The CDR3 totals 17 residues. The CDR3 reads CASSQALTGSVSSPLHF. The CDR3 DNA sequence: TGTGCCAGCAGCCAAGCCCTCACAGGGTCGGTGAGTTCACCCCTCCACTTT. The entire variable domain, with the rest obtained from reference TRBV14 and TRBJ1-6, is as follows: EAGVTQFPSHSVIEKGQTVTLRCDPISGHDNLYWYRRVMGKEIKFLLHFVKESKQDESGMPNNRFLAERTGGTYSTLKVQPAELEDSGVYFCASSQALTGSVSSPLHFGNGTRLTVT.

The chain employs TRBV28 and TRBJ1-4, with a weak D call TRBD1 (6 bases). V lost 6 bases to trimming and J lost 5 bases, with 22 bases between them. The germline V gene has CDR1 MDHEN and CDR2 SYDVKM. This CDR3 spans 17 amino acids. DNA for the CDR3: TGTGCCAGCAGCCCGACAGGCGGCTTACATCCCAATGAAAAACTGTTTTTT. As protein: CASSPTGGLHPNEKLFF.

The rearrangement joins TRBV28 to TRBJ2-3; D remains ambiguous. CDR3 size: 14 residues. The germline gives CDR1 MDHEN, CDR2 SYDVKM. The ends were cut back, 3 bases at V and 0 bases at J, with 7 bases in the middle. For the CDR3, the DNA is TGTGCCAGCAGTTTTCGTCCTAGCACAGATACGCAGTATTTT. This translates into CASSFRPSTDTQYF.